This T cell receptor (beta chain) was sequenced for a study of T cells in Graves' hyperthyroidism and ophthalmopathy. The germline V and J ends were trimmed by 5 bases and 7 bases, with 15 bases remaining between them. Looked up from germline, CDR1 is SEHNR and CDR2 is FQNEAQ (reference sequence). This CDR3 has 14 residues. The investigators amplified TCR beta CDR3 regions from RNA transcripts. A set of HTBI primers served as the primers for a first-round RT-PCR of the TCR CDR3. TCRdb itself ran the multiplex PCR reads through MiXCR, one entry per CDR3 protein. The sample consists of roughly 360,000 distinct CDR3 sequences, approximately 13% of them appearing once. This clonotype was seen a few times.

Sequenced material: blood. The rearrangement links TRBV7-9 to TRBJ2-4, with no clear D. This TCR was sampled from a man aged 25-45 years with Graves' hyperthyroidism that later progressed to Graves' ophthalmopathy. The CDR3 DNA reads as TGTGCCAGCAGCGGACGCGGTGGTGGGAACATTCAGTACTTC. This encodes CASSGRGGGNIQYF.